These T cell receptor beta chains were read from a single sample in a study of cytomegalovirus exposure and HLA in healthy donors. Sequencing used immunoSEQ multiplex PCR; TCRdb keeps in-frame clones, though not all of them. Among roughly 160,000 clones listed, approximately 77% were seen once. The sample taken for sequencing was PBMCs. Every receptor here comes from a young man in good health and CMV-seropositive. Each CDR3 is given with its conserved first and last residue. A D gene is named only where the DNA matches it firmly. For some rows the clone size is stated as once, few or many, or as a class when expanded; others skip it.

size	V	J	D	DNA	CDR3
.	TRBV10-3	TRBJ2-7	.	TGTGCCATCAGTGATCCGACTCGTTCCTACGAGCAGTACTTC	CAISDPTRSYEQYF
.	TRBV2	TRBJ2-7	.	TGTGCCAGCAGTAGGACAGAATCGTCCTACGAGCAGTACTTC	CASSRTESSYEQYF
.	TRBV15	TRBJ2-1	TRBD1	TGTGCCACCAGCCCGGACAGGCGGAGGTCCAATGAGCAGTTCTTC	CATSPDRRRSNEQFF
.	TRBV6-5	TRBJ2-7	.	TGTGCCAGCAGTCTCGGGGGGCGTCAGTACGAGCAGTACTTC	CASSLGGRQYEQYF
.	TRBV6-1	TRBJ2-2	TRBD2	TGTGCCAGCGGTGCTAGCGGGGGCTCCGGGGAGCTGTTTTTT	CASGASGGSGELFF
.	TRBV2	TRBJ1-5	.	TGTGCCAGCAGGGGGGGGGTTAGCAATCAGCCCCAGCATTTT	CASRGGVSNQPQHF
.	TRBV28	TRBJ1-4	.	TGTGCCAGCAGACAAGGGGGATCTAATGAAAAACTGTTTTTT	CASRQGGSNEKLFF
.	TRBV20-1	TRBJ1-1	.	TGCAGTGCTATAACCGGGGACTATGCTTTCTTT	CSAITGDYAFF
.	TRBV7-7	TRBJ2-3	.	TGTATGCGAGATACGCAGTATTTT	CMRDTQYF
.	TRBV14	TRBJ2-6	TRBD2	TGTGCCAGCAGCCAATGGGTGGGAGGGGCCGCACGCTCTGGGGCCAACGTCCTGACTTTC	CASSQWVGGAARSGANVLTF
.	TRBV5-4	TRBJ2-3	TRBD2	TGTGCCAGCAGCTTGTCTAGCGGGGTCACAGATACGCAGTATTTT	CASSLSSGVTDTQYF
few	TRBV7-9	TRBJ2-7	TRBD1	TGTGCCAGCAGCTGGACAGGGGTCTACGAGCAGTACTTC	CASSWTGVYEQYF
.	TRBV19	TRBJ2-7	.	TGTGCCAGTAGTCCCCAAGCTAGCTCCTACGAGCAGTACTTC	CASSPQASSYEQYF
.	TRBV5-1	TRBJ1-4	.	TGCGCCAGCAGCTATGGGCTTCTAGCACGGGGAGAAAAACTGTTTTTT	CASSYGLLARGEKLFF
.	TRBV4-1	TRBJ1-1	TRBD1	TGCGCCAGCAGACCCAGACAGGGAGGTACTGAAGCTTTCTTT	CASRPRQGGTEAFF
.	TRBV27	TRBJ2-7	TRBD1	TGTGCCAGCAGTGTCGGGACAGGGCCCTACGAGCAGTACTTC	CASSVGTGPYEQYF
few	TRBV7-9	TRBJ2-7	TRBD1	TGTGCCAGCAGCGTCAAGACAGGGGCCCACTACGAGCAGTACTTC	CASSVKTGAHYEQYF
.	TRBV5-1	TRBJ1-2	.	TGCGCCAGCAGTTTGCTCAAAGGGGAGGACTATGGCTACACCTTC	CASSLLKGEDYGYTF
.	TRBV30	TRBJ1-2	.	TGTGCCGGATTCCGAAGGGGGTCCTATGGCTACACCTTC	CAGFRRGSYGYTF
.	TRBV5-4	TRBJ2-5	TRBD2	TGTGCCAGCAGCTTGATCAGCGGGGGGGCAGAGACCCAGTACTTC	CASSLISGGAETQYF
.	TRBV5-4	TRBJ1-1	TRBD1	TGTGCCAGCAGCTTACGGACAGGGAAGAACACTGAAGCTTTCTTT	CASSLRTGKNTEAFF
.	TRBV6-6	TRBJ2-7	.	TGTGCCAGCAGTCAAGACAAAACCAAGCAGTACTTC	CASSQDKTKQYF
.	TRBV11-2	TRBJ1-2	TRBD1	TGTGCCAGCAGCCCCGGGACAGGGACTAACTATGGCTACACCTTC	CASSPGTGTNYGYTF
.	TRBV7-2	TRBJ2-3	TRBD2	TGTGCCAGCAGCTCAGTAACGCCTAGCGGGGGGTATTTT	CASSSVTPSGGYF
.	TRBV2	TRBJ2-3	.	TGTGCCAGCAACGGGGGAGTCACAGATACGCAGTATTTT	CASNGGVTDTQYF
.	TRBV7-6	TRBJ2-1	TRBD2	TGTGCCAGCAGCAGAAGGACTAGCGGGGGGGTGGATGAGCAGTTCTTC	CASSRRTSGGVDEQFF
.	TRBV18	TRBJ2-7	TRBD1	TGTGCCAGCTCACAGGGCCTCGACAGGGTTGGGTACGAGCAGTACTTC	CASSQGLDRVGYEQYF
few	TRBV7-9	TRBJ2-3	TRBD1	TGTGCCAGCAGCCCTGGGGACAGGGTGGCAGATACGCAGTATTTT	CASSPGDRVADTQYF
.	TRBV28	TRBJ2-7	TRBD1	TGTGCCAGCAGTTTGGGACAGGGTTCCTACGAGCAGTACTTC	CASSLGQGSYEQYF
.	TRBV7-3	TRBJ2-7	TRBD1	TGTGCCAGCAGCTGGGACAGCTCCTACGAGCAGTACTTC	CASSWDSSYEQYF
.	TRBV25-1	TRBJ2-2	.	TGTGCCAGCAGCAAGAACACCGGGGAGCTGTTTTTT	CASSKNTGELFF
.	TRBV11-2	TRBJ2-7	.	TGTGCCAGCAGCTTTTCCGGTCGCGAGCAGTACTTC	CASSFSGREQYF
.	TRBV6-4	TRBJ2-3	TRBD1	TGTGCCAGCAGTGCAGGGGGCGAAGCAACAGATACGCAGTATTTT	CASSAGGEATDTQYF
few	TRBV4-1	TRBJ1-5	.	TGCGCCAGCAGCCAAGATCACGACAGTCTAAATCAGCCCCAGCATTTT	CASSQDHDSLNQPQHF
.	TRBV18	TRBJ1-2	.	TGTGCCAGCTCACCAAAGGACATTTACAACTATGGCTACACCTTC	CASSPKDIYNYGYTF
.	TRBV11-3	TRBJ2-7	TRBD1	TGTGCCAGCAGCCTGGGGACAGGGCCCTCCTACGAGCAGTACTTC	CASSLGTGPSYEQYF
.	TRBV5-1	TRBJ2-3	TRBD2	TGCGCCAGCAGCTTGGATACTAGCGGGGGGGGAGATACGCAGTATTTT	CASSLDTSGGGDTQYF
.	TRBV25-1	TRBJ1-3	.	TGTGCCAGCAGTGAAGGCAGGGTCTCTGGAAACACCATATATTTT	CASSEGRVSGNTIYF
few	TRBV9	TRBJ2-5	.	TGTGCCAGCAGCGTAGGGACAGAGACCCTTGGGGAGACCCAGTACTTC	CASSVGTETLGETQYF
.	TRBV28	TRBJ2-5	TRBD1	TGTGCCAGCAGTCGACCGGACAGGAGAGGGGAGACCCAGTACTTC	CASSRPDRRGETQYF
.	TRBV7-2	TRBJ1-4	TRBD1	TGTGCCAGCAGCTTAGCGGGGACAGGGGGCGGAAAACTGTTTTTT	CASSLAGTGGGKLFF
.	TRBV30	TRBJ2-6	.	TGTGCCTGGAGCGAACAGCCTGGGGCCAACGTCCTGACTTTC	CAWSEQPGANVLTF
.	TRBV5-1	TRBJ2-7	TRBD1	TGCGCCAGCAGCGATCCGGGACAGGGGTTTACGCAGTACTTC	CASSDPGQGFTQYF
few	TRBV9	TRBJ2-5	.	TGTGCCAGCAGCGTAGGAGGGATGGGAGAGACCCAGTACTTC	CASSVGGMGETQYF
.	TRBV5-1	TRBJ1-5	.	TGCGCCAGCAGCTTGGAACGACAGCCCAATCAGCCCCAGCATTTT	CASSLERQPNQPQHF
.	TRBV28	TRBJ2-7	.	TGTGCCAGCAGTTTGGAACAGCTCCGCTACGAGCAGTACTTC	CASSLEQLRYEQYF
.	TRBV5-1	TRBJ2-2	.	TGCGCCAGCAGCTCGGGGGGCACGAACACCGGGGAGCTGTTTTTT	CASSSGGTNTGELFF
.	TRBV7-9	TRBJ1-4	.	TGTTCCAGCAGCTCAGGGAGGGAAAAACTGTTTTTT	CSSSSGREKLFF
.	TRBV19	TRBJ2-6	TRBD1	TGTGCCACCCGGGACAGGTGGATCGGGGCCAACGTCCTGACTTTC	CATRDRWIGANVLTF
.	TRBV13	TRBJ1-2	.	TGTGCCAGCAGCTACAGGCCGTTCTATGGCTACACCTTC	CASSYRPFYGYTF
.	TRBV5-1	TRBJ2-7	TRBD1	TGCGCCAGCAGCTGGACAGGGGGATCCTCCTACGAGCAGTACTTC	CASSWTGGSSYEQYF
.	TRBV5-1	TRBJ2-5	TRBD2	TGCGCCAGCACCCAGATGACTAGCGAGGGAGAGACCCAGTACTTC	CASTQMTSEGETQYF
.	TRBV7-9	TRBJ2-3	TRBD1	TGTGCCAGCAGCTTATTTACAGGGGGCACAGATACGCAGTATTTT	CASSLFTGGTDTQYF
few	TRBV11-2	TRBJ1-1	.	TGTGCCAGCAGTCTCCTAGCAGGAGCTGAAGCTTTCTTT	CASSLLAGAEAFF
.	TRBV6-5	TRBJ1-6	.	TGTGCCAGCAGTTCCCAGGGTCATTCACCCCTCCACTTT	CASSSQGHSPLHF
.	TRBV4-1	TRBJ1-2	TRBD1	TGCGCCAGCAGCTATACCGGGACAGGACTTTATGGCTACACCTTC	CASSYTGTGLYGYTF
once	TRBV27	TRBJ1-2	TRBD1	TGTGCCAGCAGTTTGGGGACAGGGGCCTATGGCTACACCTTC	CASSLGTGAYGYTF
.	TRBV6-5	TRBJ1-5	.	TGTGCCAGCAGCAACAGGGTAGATCAGCCCCAGCATTTT	CASSNRVDQPQHF
.	TRBV5-1	TRBJ1-6	.	TGCGCCAGCAGCTTGAGTTCAGGGAATTCACCCCTCCACTTT	CASSLSSGNSPLHF
.	TRBV19	TRBJ1-5	TRBD1	TGTGCCAGTAGTGACGGACAGGGGCGCAATCAGCCCCAGCATTTT	CASSDGQGRNQPQHF